These 18 T cell receptor beta chains share one sample of origin, sequenced in a study of blood T cell repertoires in COVID-19. Using immunoSEQ multiplex PCR, the repertoire was profiled, and TCRdb retains in-frame clones only, with some absent. The data contain over 50,000 clones, 90% to 95% of them singletons. The source material was peripheral blood. All receptors derive from a woman aged 55-70 years with active or convalescent COVID-19.

In this sample, this clone turned up a few times. The chain has TRBV4-3 and TRBJ2-7; 7 bases are shared with TRBD2. CDR3 length equals 15 residues. Trimming removed 1 base from V and 2 bases from J; junction bases left unmatched: 5. Germline V lookup: CDR1 LGHNA, CDR2 YSLEER. The CDR3: CASSQGTGGTYEQYF. In nucleotides, the CDR3 is TGCGCCAGCAGCCAAGGGACGGGAGGAACCTACGAGCAGTACTTC.

The V call is TRBV19, the J call TRBJ1-5, with TRBD1 matching over 9 bases. With V trimmed by 7 bases and J by 6 bases, 4 bases remained unmatched. The CDR3 covers 13 residues. The germline CDR1 and CDR2 sequences are LNHDA and SQIVND (reference sequence). The CDR3 reads CASKPTGGQPQHF. The CDR3, as DNA: TGTGCCAGTAAACCGACAGGGGGTCAGCCCCAGCATTTT. Full variable domain (outside the CDR3, taken from reference TRBV19 and TRBJ1-5): DGGITQSPKYLFRKEGQNVTLSCEQNLNHDAMYWYRQDPGQGLRLIYYSQIVNDFQKGDIAEGYSVSREKKESFPLTVTSAQKNPTAFYLCASKPTGGQPQHFGDGTRLSIL.

The chain joins TRBV2 to TRBJ1-2; D remains ambiguous. This CDR3 has 10 amino acids. V was clipped by 9 bases and J by 7 bases, with 9 bases between them. The germline gives CDR1 SNHLY, CDR2 FYNNEI. In DNA, the CDR3 is TGTGCCAGTACCGAGATTGGCTACACCTTC. It specifies CASTEIGYTF.

The V gene is TRBV10-3, the J gene TRBJ2-1; TRBD2 matches at 12 bases. The V gene's germline CDR1 is ENHRY and CDR2 SYGVKD. This CDR3 has 16 amino acids. J gave up 7 bases and V 2 bases, and 6 bases lay outside the gene matches. This CDR3 reads CAISEPSGGALNEQFF. The CDR3 bases are TGTGCCATCAGTGAGCCTAGCGGGGGGGCATTGAATGAGCAGTTCTTC.

This clone was counted between two and nine times. The rearrangement uses TRBV5-4 and TRBJ2-7; 10 bases agree with TRBD2. Germline V gene lookup returns CDR1 SGHNT and CDR2 YYREEE (reference sequence). The V gene end was trimmed by 3 bases and the J gene end by 0 bases; junction bases not matched to a gene: 3. The CDR3 covers 15 residues. CDR3 residues: CASSSIAGGSYEQYF. In DNA form, the CDR3 reads TGTGCCAGCAGCTCTATAGCGGGGGGCTCCTACGAGCAGTACTTC.

The rearrangement links TRBV27 to TRBJ2-7, with a weak D call TRBD2 (6 bases). V gave up 6 bases and J gave up 3 bases, with 18 bases separating them. CDR1 and CDR2 from the germline V gene are MNHEY and SMNVEV (reference sequence). This CDR3 comprises 15 residues. CDR3 in amino acids: CASRSLLGGIYEQYF. CDR3 coding DNA: TGTGCCAGCAGATCCCTCTTGGGGGGAATCTACGAGCAGTACTTC.

CDR3 region: CASSQPQTGSHYEQYF. The CDR3 region has the DNA TGCGCCAGCAGTCAGCCCCAGACTGGGTCCCACTACGAGCAGTACTTC. This chain links TRBV23-1 with TRBJ2-7, with D uncertain. TRBV23-1 is noted as an ORF with a role that remains uncertain. The CDR3 covers 16 residues. Trimming took off 3 bases at V and 3 bases at J, with 18 bases between the two ends.

The CDR3 loop is CASSLTYQQGGGYEQYF. Here the CDR3 DNA reads TGTGCCAGCTCACTCACATACCAACAGGGGGGAGGATACGAGCAGTACTTC. This chain connects TRBV18 to TRBJ2-7; 8 positions match TRBD1. This CDR3 has 17 residues. CDR1 is KGHSH and CDR2 is LQKENI in the germline V gene. V lost 4 bases to trimming and J lost 4 bases; unmatched junction nucleotides: 15.

The chain employs TRBV5-1 and TRBJ2-2; D is perhaps TRBD2 (5 bases). The CDR3 runs 16 residues. Looked up from germline, CDR1 is SGHRS and CDR2 is YFSETQ. V lost 2 bases, J lost 0 bases, and 11 bases lay in between. The CDR3 region is CASSLSGFANTGELFF. CDR3 DNA: TGCGCCAGCAGCTTAAGCGGCTTCGCGAACACCGGGGAGCTGTTTTTT.

The genes are TRBV3-1 (or the pseudogene TRBV3-2) and TRBJ2-1; maybe TRBD1 (6 bases). Germline values: CDR1 LGHDT, CDR2 YNNKEL (reference sequence). The CDR3 totals 13 residues. V lost 5 bases, J lost 9 bases, and 14 bases lay in between. CDR3 loop: CASSTQGSGEQFF. Here the CDR3 DNA reads TGTGCCAGCAGCACGCAGGGGTCGGGTGAGCAGTTCTTC.

The chain has TRBV28 and TRBJ1-1; a possible D gene is TRBD1 (5 bases). With 4 bases removed from V and 6 bases from J, the gap between germline ends came to 18 bases. The germline V gene encodes CDR1 MDHEN and CDR2 SYDVKM. The CDR3 totals 15 residues. The CDR3 region has the DNA TGTGCCAGCAGTTCACAGGTTTCGGGTTTCGCTGAAGCTTTCTTT. This translates into CASSSQVSGFAEAFF.

This chain connects TRBV3-1 (or the pseudogene TRBV3-2) to TRBJ1-2; 8 nucleotides agree with TRBD1. Unmatched junction bases numbered 1, after V lost 8 bases and J lost 2 bases. Germline V gives CDR1 LGHDT, CDR2 YNNKEL (reference sequence). The CDR3 is 12 residues long. As DNA, the CDR3 is TGTGCCAGCTCAGGGGGCAACTATGGCTACACCTTC. Translating it yields CASSGGNYGYTF.

The chain couples TRBV6-5 to TRBJ1-2, with D tentatively TRBD1 (6 bases). Germline V CDR1 and CDR2: MNHEY, SVGAGI. With 0 bases removed from V and 3 bases from J, the gap between germline ends came to 11 bases. The CDR3 runs 15 residues. For the CDR3, the DNA is TGTGCCAGCAGTTACTCGACAGGCAGGGACTATGGCTACACCTTC. Residues: CASSYSTGRDYGYTF.

This chain connects TRBV7-8 to TRBJ2-7, with 9 bases identical to TRBD2. Germline V CDR1 and CDR2: SGHVS, FQNEAQ. The CDR3 has 14 residues. V shed 2 bases and J 6 bases; nucleotides not matched to a gene: 5. Here the CDR3 DNA reads TGTGCCAGCAGCTTATCTGGCGGGAGGGGCGAGCAGTACTTC. Translation gives CASSLSGGRGEQYF.

The chain is built from TRBV30 and TRBJ1-5; TRBD1 matches at 7 bases. J lost 6 bases, V lost 5 bases, and 10 bases had no gene match. Germline CDR1 is GTSNPN and CDR2 is SVGIG (reference sequence). The CDR3 sequence is 14 residues long. CDR3 coding DNA: TGTGCCTGGCAAGCCGGGACAGTGGGTCAGCCCCAGCATTTT. The encoded protein is CAWQAGTVGQPQHF.

This rearrangement joins TRBV15 to TRBJ2-7, with D possibly TRBD2 on 5 matching bases. Germline V gene data show CDR1 as LNHNV and CDR2 as YYDKDF (reference sequence). The germline V and J ends were trimmed by 8 bases and 3 bases, with 14 bases remaining between them. CDR3 length: 13 residues. This CDR3 is CATGSRNSYEQYF. CDR3 in DNA: TGTGCCACCGGGAGCAGGAATAGCTACGAGCAGTACTTC.

The chain couples TRBV6-5 to TRBJ1-5; TRBD1 agrees at 7 bases. V trimming: 4 bases; J trimming: 9 bases; junction bases outside the gene matches: 9. The CDR3 totals 14 residues. Germline V gives CDR1 MNHEY, CDR2 SVGAGI. As DNA, the CDR3 is TGTGCCAGCAGTTTACAGGGGCCGCGGGGGCCCCAGCATTTT. Amino acid sequence: CASSLQGPRGPQHF.

The V call is TRBV19, the J call TRBJ1-1, with no clear D. V dropped 3 bases and J dropped 0 bases, with 8 bases sitting between them. The CDR3 consists of 14 residues. CDR1 is LNHDA, CDR2 SQIVND, per germline (reference sequence). DNA for the CDR3: TGTGCCAGTAGTATGGGCAACATGAACACTGAAGCTTTCTTT. Amino acid sequence: CASSMGNMNTEAFF.